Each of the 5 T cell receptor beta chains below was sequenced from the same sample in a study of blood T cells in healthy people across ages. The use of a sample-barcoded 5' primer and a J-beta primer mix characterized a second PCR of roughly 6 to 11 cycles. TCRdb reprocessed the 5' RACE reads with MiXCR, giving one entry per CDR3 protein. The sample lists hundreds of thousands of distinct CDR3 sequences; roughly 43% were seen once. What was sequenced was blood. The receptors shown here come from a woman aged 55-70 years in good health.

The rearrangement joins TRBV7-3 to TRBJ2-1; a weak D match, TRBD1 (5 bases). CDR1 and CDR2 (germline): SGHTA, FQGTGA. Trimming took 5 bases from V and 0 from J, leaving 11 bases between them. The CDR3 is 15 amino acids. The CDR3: CASSTSRDSYNEQFF. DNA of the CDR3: TGTGCCAGCAGCACCTCCAGGGACTCCTACAATGAGCAGTTCTTC.

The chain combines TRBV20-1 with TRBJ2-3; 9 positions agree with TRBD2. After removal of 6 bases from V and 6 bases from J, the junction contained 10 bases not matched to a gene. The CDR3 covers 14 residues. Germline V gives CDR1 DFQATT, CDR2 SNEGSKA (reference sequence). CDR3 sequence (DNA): TGCAGTGCGCGGACTAGCGACCGAGGGGATACGCAGTATTTT. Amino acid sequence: CSARTSDRGDTQYF.

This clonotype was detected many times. The chain's CDR3 is CASSLGASGMETQYF. CDR3 nucleotide sequence: TGTGCCAGCAGCTTAGGGGCTAGCGGGATGGAGACCCAGTACTTC. This chain links TRBV7-2 with TRBJ2-5, with 9 bases identical to TRBD2. V dropped 1 base and J dropped 5; count of bases not matched to a gene: 5. Germline CDR1 and CDR2: SGHTA and FQGNSA. CDR3 length: 15 residues.

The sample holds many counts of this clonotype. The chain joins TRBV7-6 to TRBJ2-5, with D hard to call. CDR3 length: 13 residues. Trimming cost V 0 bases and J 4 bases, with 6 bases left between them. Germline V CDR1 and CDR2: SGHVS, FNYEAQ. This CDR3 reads CASSLARGETQYF. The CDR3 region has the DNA TGTGCCAGCAGCTTAGCGCGCGGAGAGACCCAGTACTTC.

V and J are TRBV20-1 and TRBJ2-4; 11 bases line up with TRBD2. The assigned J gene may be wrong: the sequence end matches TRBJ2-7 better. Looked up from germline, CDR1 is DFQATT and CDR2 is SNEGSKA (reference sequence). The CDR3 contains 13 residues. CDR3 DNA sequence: TGCAGTGCCACACTAGCGGGAGTGTTCGAGCAGTACTTC. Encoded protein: CSATLAGVFEQYF.